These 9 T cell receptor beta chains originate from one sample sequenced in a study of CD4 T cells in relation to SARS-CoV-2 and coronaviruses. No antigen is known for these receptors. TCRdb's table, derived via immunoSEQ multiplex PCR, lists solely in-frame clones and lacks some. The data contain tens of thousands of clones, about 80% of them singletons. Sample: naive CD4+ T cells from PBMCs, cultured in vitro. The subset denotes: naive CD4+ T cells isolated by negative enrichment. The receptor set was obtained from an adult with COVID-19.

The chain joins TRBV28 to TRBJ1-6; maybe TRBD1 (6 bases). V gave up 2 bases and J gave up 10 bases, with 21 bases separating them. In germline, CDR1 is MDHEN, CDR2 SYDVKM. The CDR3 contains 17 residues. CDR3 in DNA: TGTGCCAGCAGTTTAACCGATTTAAGGACAGCAGGATCACCCCTCCACTTT. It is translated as CASSLTDLRTAGSPLHF.

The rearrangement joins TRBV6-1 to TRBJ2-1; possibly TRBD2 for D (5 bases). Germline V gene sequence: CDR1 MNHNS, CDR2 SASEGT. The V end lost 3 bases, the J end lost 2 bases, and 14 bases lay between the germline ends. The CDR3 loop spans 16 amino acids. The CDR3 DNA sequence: TGTGCCAGCAGTGACGCCATCTCGGGGACCTACAATGAGCAGTTCTTC. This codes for CASSDAISGTYNEQFF.

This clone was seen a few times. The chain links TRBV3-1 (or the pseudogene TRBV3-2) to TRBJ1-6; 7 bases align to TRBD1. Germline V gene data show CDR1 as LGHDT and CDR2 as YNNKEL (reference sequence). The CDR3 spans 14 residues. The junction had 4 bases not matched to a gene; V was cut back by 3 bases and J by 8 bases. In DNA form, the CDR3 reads TGTGCCAGCAGCCACGGACAGGCTTATTCACCCCTCCACTTT. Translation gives CASSHGQAYSPLHF.

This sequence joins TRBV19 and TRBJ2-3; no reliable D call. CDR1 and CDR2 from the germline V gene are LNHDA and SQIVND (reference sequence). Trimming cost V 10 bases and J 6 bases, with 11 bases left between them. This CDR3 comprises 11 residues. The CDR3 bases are TGTGCCACCTCCCAGACCGATACGCAGTATTTT. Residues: CATSQTDTQYF. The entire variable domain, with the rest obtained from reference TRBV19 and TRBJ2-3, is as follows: DGGITQSPKYLFRKEGQNVTLSCEQNLNHDAMYWYRQDPGQGLRLIYYSQIVNDFQKGDIAEGYSVSREKKESFPLTVTSAQKNPTAFYLCATSQTDTQYFGPGTRLTVL.

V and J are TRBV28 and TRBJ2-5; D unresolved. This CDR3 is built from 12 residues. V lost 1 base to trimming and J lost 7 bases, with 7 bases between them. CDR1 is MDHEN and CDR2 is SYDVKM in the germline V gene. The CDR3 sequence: CASSLSVVTQYF. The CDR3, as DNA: TGTGCCAGCAGTTTATCCGTGGTGACCCAGTACTTC.

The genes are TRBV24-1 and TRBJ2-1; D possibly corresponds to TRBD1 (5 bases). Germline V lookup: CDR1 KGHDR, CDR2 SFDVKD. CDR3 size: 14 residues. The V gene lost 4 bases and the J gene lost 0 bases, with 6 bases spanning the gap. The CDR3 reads CATSEQGSYNEQFF. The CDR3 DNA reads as TGTGCCACCAGTGAGCAGGGCTCCTACAATGAGCAGTTCTTC.

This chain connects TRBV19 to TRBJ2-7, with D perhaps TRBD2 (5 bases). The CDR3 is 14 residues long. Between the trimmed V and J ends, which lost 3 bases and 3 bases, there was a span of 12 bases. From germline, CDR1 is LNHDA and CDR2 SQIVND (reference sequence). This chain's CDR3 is CASSMAGVLYEQYF. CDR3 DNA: TGTGCCAGTAGTATGGCCGGGGTACTCTACGAGCAGTACTTC.

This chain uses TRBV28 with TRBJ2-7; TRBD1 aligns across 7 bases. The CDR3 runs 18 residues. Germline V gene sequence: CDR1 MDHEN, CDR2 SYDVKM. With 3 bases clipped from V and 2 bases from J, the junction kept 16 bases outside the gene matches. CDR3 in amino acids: CASSFSDRIWVGTYEQYF. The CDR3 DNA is TGTGCCAGCAGTTTTTCGGACAGGATATGGGTTGGGACCTACGAGCAGTACTTC.

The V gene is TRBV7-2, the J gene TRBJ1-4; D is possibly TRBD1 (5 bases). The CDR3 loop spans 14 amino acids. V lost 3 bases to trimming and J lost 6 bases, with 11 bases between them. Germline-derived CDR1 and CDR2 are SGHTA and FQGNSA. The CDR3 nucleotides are TGTGCCAGCAGCTTGACAGTAAAAGATGAAAAACTGTTTTTT. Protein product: CASSLTVKDEKLFF. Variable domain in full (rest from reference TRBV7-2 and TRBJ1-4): GAGVSQSPSNKVTEKGKDVELRCDPISGHTALYWYRQSLGQGLEFLIYFQGNSAPDKSGLPSDRFSAERTGGSVSTLTIQRTQQEDSAVYLCASSLTVKDEKLFFGSGTQLSVL.